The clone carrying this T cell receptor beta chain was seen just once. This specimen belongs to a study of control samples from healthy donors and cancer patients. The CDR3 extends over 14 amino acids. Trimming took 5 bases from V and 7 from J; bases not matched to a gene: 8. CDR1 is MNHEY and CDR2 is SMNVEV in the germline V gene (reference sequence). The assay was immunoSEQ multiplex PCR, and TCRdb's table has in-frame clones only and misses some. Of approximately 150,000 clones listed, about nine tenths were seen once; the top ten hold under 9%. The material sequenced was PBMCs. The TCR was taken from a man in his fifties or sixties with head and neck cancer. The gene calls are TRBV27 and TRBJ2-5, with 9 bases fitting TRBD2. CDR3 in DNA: TGTGCCAGCAGTCCCGGGACTAGCTTTGGGACCCAGTACTTC. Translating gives CASSPGTSFGTQYF.